Shown below are 5 T cell receptor beta chains from a single sample sequenced in a study of OX40 agonist ivuxolimab in advanced cancers. Libraries were prepared by immunoSEQ multiplex PCR; TCRdb keeps only in-frame clonotypes and omits some of them. Altogether roughly 75,000 clones are present, about 89% being singletons, with the ten largest covering 0.76%. Here the sequenced sample was CD4+ or CD8+ T cells sorted from blood, taken in a trial of the OX40 agonist ivuxolimab. All receptors come from an adult with an advanced solid tumor such as melanoma, head and neck, liver or kidney cancer.

The chain uses TRBV19 and TRBJ2-5; no firm D call. The CDR3 is made up of 13 amino acids. Germline V gene lookup returns CDR1 LNHDA and CDR2 SQIVND (reference sequence). V was pared by 8 bases and J by 0 bases, with 10 bases between. CDR3 nucleotides: TGTGCCAGTGGGATGCGACACCAAGAGACCCAGTACTTC. This sequence encodes CASGMRHQETQYF.

V and J are TRBV30 and TRBJ1-6; TRBD1 might be the D (5 bases). The CDR3 consists of 14 residues. Germline loops: CDR1 GTSNPN, CDR2 SVGIG (reference sequence). Trimming left V 0 bases short and J 8 bases short, with 11 bases between. The CDR3 spells CAWSVHLGDSPLHF. DNA of the CDR3: TGTGCCTGGAGTGTACACTTAGGGGATTCACCCCTCCACTTT.

The rearrangement uses TRBV9 and TRBJ2-5, with D perhaps TRBD2 (6 bases). Germline V gene lookup returns CDR1 SGDLS and CDR2 YYNGEE. There are 13 residues in the CDR3. Trimming pared 0 bases from V and 7 bases from J, leaving 10 bases between. The CDR3 sequence: CASSVGGGRTQYF. The DNA for the CDR3 is TGTGCCAGCAGCGTAGGAGGAGGGAGGACCCAGTACTTC.

This chain joins TRBV29-1 and TRBJ2-1; either TRBD1 or TRBD2 may fit D (5 bases each). CDR3 length equals 12 residues. The V gene lost 8 bases and the J gene lost 0 bases, with 8 bases spanning the gap. From germline, CDR1 is SQVTM and CDR2 ANQGSEA. In DNA form, the CDR3 reads TGCAGCACCGGGACCTCCTACAATGAGCAGTTCTTC. Translating gives CSTGTSYNEQFF.

The chain has TRBV11-3 and TRBJ2-3; 8 bases fit TRBD1. Germline V gene sequence: CDR1 SGHNT, CDR2 YENEEA. Losses at the gene ends were 3 bases for V and 3 bases for J; bases not matched to a gene: 2. There are 14 residues in the CDR3. The CDR3 region has the DNA TGTGCCAGCAGCTTCCAGGGGGCAACAGATACGCAGTATTTT. It encodes CASSFQGATDTQYF. Complete variable domain (other parts from reference TRBV11-3 and TRBJ2-3): EAGVVQSPRYKIIEKKQPVAFWCNPISGHNTLYWYLQNLGQGPELLIRYENEEAVDDSQLPKDRFSAERLKGVDSTLKIQPAELGDSAVYLCASSFQGATDTQYFGPGTRLTVL.